This TCR beta chain is drawn from a study of blood T cell repertoires in COVID-19. Looking at the study overall: T cells, B-cell-depleted T cells, or PBMCs supplied cDNA or gDNA.

Assay used: immunoSEQ multiplex PCR; TCRdb lists only in-frame clones, some missing. The repertoire holds more than 100,000 clones, about two thirds seen once, with 0.65% to 0.95% in the top ten. Germline CDR1 and CDR2: SQVTM and ANQGSEA. The CDR3 is made up of 16 amino acids. J gave up 0 bases and V 4 bases, and 9 bases lay outside the gene matches. Sequencing was carried out using peripheral blood. The TCR originated in a human donor with acute or convalescent COVID-19. The donor label of this sample is uncertain. The chain has TRBV29-1 and TRBJ2-3, with TRBD2 identical over 8 bases. As DNA, the CDR3 is TGCAGCGTTGGGCGGGGGGCCGATTCTAGCACAGATACGCAGTATTTT. Translating it yields CSVGRGADSSTDTQYF.